Presented here are 12 T cell receptor beta chains from one specimen sequenced in a study of cytomegalovirus exposure and HLA in healthy donors. With 60 Vbeta and 13 Jbeta primers, the PCR was carried out. TCRdb's table, derived via immunoSEQ multiplex PCR, lists solely in-frame clones and lacks some. The sample consists of 45,000 to 55,000 clones, 50% to 70% of them appearing once. The sample consisted of PBMCs. The origin of the receptors is a human donor in good health.

Regarding this clone: The junction differs from germline at one of its ends, possibly a read error. The chain employs TRBV9 and TRBJ2-3; perhaps TRBD1 as D (6 bases). The CDR3 runs 18 residues. CDR1 and CDR2 from the germline V gene are SGDLS and YYNGEE. This CDR3 is CASSVALPEQPATGTQYF. The CDR3 bases are TGTGCCAGCAGCGTAGCTTTACCTGAGCAGCCCGCGACAGGTACGCAGTATTTT.

This chain uses TRBV7-4 with TRBJ2-7, with D perhaps matching TRBD2 (7 bases). The CDR3 covers 17 residues. The germline gives CDR1 SGHVT, CDR2 SQSDAQ. Trimming pared 1 base from V and 2 bases from J, leaving 18 bases between. DNA for the CDR3: TGTGCCAGCAGCTTAGTTCCTCGGGGGGCCTGGACCTACGAGCAGTACTTC. Residues: CASSLVPRGAWTYEQYF. Complete variable domain (other parts from reference TRBV7-4 and TRBJ2-7): GAGVSQSPRYKVAKRGRDVALRCDSISGHVTLYWYRQTLGQGSEVLTYSQSDAQRDKSGRPSGRFSAERPERSVSTLKIQRTEQGDSAVYLCASSLVPRGAWTYEQYFGPGTRLTVT.

The chain couples TRBV4-1 to TRBJ2-7; the D gene is possibly TRBD2 (5 bases). The V gene's germline CDR1 is MGHRA and CDR2 YSYEKL. The CDR3 sequence is 15 residues long. V lost 0 bases and J lost 3, with 12 bases in between. As DNA, the CDR3 is TGCGCCAGCAGCCAAGATGGCGGGTTCGGCTACGAGCAGTACTTC. Protein product: CASSQDGGFGYEQYF.

The rearrangement uses TRBV6-5 and TRBJ2-5; no clear D gene. Looked up from germline, CDR1 is MNHEY and CDR2 is SVGAGI. The CDR3 runs 13 residues. V was clipped by 5 bases and J by 3 bases, with 10 bases between them. As DNA, the CDR3 is TGTGCCAGCAGTAACGGTCCCAAAGAGACCCAGTACTTC. Translating it yields CASSNGPKETQYF.

Here the CDR3 reads CASSLYPRGNYGYTF. The CDR3 nucleotides read TGTGCCAGCAGTTTATATCCCAGGGGGAACTATGGCTACACCTTC. The chain carries TRBV27 and TRBJ1-2; TRBD1 aligns across 7 bases. With V trimmed by 1 base and J by 2 bases, 4 bases remained unmatched. In germline, CDR1 is MNHEY, CDR2 SMNVEV (reference sequence). The CDR3 runs to 15 residues.

J is TRBJ2-7 and V is TRBV7-9; tentative D call: TRBD2 (5 bases). V was cut by 5 bases and J by 2 bases, with 10 bases left in between. The CDR3 totals 13 residues. In germline, CDR1 is SEHNR, CDR2 FQNEAQ (reference sequence). The CDR3 spells CASSEDGAYEQYF. The CDR3 DNA sequence: TGTGCCAGCAGCGAGGACGGGGCCTACGAGCAGTACTTC.

This clone has only a few counts. This chain connects TRBV18 to TRBJ2-1; TRBD1 matches 11 bases. Looked up from germline, CDR1 is KGHSH and CDR2 is LQKENI. The CDR3 covers 15 residues. The J segment lost 5 bases and the V segment lost 6 bases, leaving 6 bases of the junction unmatched. The CDR3 protein is CASSSGTGGDNEQFF. For the CDR3, the DNA is TGTGCCAGCTCGTCCGGGACAGGGGGTGACAATGAGCAGTTCTTC.

Only a few counts were recorded for this clone. This chain links TRBV5-6 with TRBJ1-3, with D maybe TRBD1 (5 bases). CDR3 length: 15 amino acids. The V and J ends lost 1 base and 1 base respectively, with 9 bases between them. Per the germline V gene, CDR1 is SGHDT and CDR2 is YYEEEE. DNA for the CDR3: TGTGCCAGCAGCTTGTTGGGGCTGTCTGGAAACACCATATATTTT. This encodes CASSLLGLSGNTIYF. The variable domain in full, with the rest retrieved from reference TRBV5-6 and TRBJ1-3, is DAGVTQSPTHLIKTRGQQVTLRCSPKSGHDTVSWYQQALGQGPQFIFQYYEEEERQRGNFPDRFSGHQFPNYSSELNVNALLLGDSALYLCASSLLGLSGNTIYFGEGSWLTVV.

About this clone: The junction departs from the called germline gene at one end, perhaps through a read error. The chain couples TRBV6-1 to TRBJ1-2; D perhaps matches TRBD1 (5 bases). The CDR3 covers 14 residues. The germline gives CDR1 MNHNS, CDR2 SASEGT. The CDR3 nucleotides are TGTGCCAGCAGTGAAGCAGGGGAAAGCTATGGCTACCCCTTC. Translating gives CASSEAGESYGYPF.

The chain recombines TRBV6-1 with TRBJ1-5, with 7 positions matching TRBD1. CDR1 is MNHNS, CDR2 SASEGT, per germline. The V and J ends lost 5 bases and 3 bases, in that order; junction bases with no gene match: 7. The CDR3 contains 15 residues. DNA of the CDR3: TGTGCCAGCAGTACCACAGGGGAACACAATCAGCCCCAGCATTTT. Protein sequence: CASSTTGEHNQPQHF.

The chain carries TRBV7-9 and TRBJ1-2; D is possibly TRBD1 (6 bases). Germline assignment: CDR1 SEHNR and CDR2 FQNEAQ (reference sequence). V was trimmed by 5 bases and J by 5 bases, leaving 18 bases between them. The CDR3 is 15 residues long. The CDR3 is CASSRAAGALYGYTF. The CDR3 DNA reads as TGTGCCAGCAGCCGCGCGGCGGGGGCGCTTTATGGCTACACCTTC.

This chain uses TRBV6-1 with TRBJ1-1; TRBD1 matches 7 bases. This CDR3 has 13 residues. Trimming cost V 4 bases and J 7 bases; bases outside gene matches: 6. Per germline, CDR1 MNHNS and CDR2 SASEGT. The CDR3 nucleotides read TGTGCCAGCAGTGTTCAGGGGGGAAGTGAAGCTTTCTTT. Translated: CASSVQGGSEAFF.